Listed below are T cell receptor beta chains from one sample, sequenced in a study of blood T cell repertoires in COVID-19. TCRdb keeps only in-frame clones here, not all; method: immunoSEQ multiplex PCR. The sample yields a few hundred thousand clones, approximately 83% seen once. The source material was PBMCs or T cells enriched from blood (not recorded which). These receptors all stem from a woman in her thirties or forties with acute COVID-19. Both conserved end residues are part of each CDR3. A D gene is named only where the DNA matches it firmly. Expanded clones are given a class, and other clones once, few, many or no size at all.

d_call	clone_size	v_call	j_call	cdr3_nt	cdr3_aa
-	once	TRBV18	TRBJ1-1	TGTGCCAGCTCGCTGCAGGAGGGCACTGAAGCTTTCTTT	CASSLQEGTEAFF
-	-	TRBV12-3/TRBV12-4	TRBJ1-3	TGTGCCAGCAGTCCGAGGGGAAACACCATATATTTT	CASSPRGNTIYF
TRBD1	many	TRBV11-1	TRBJ2-7	TGTGCCAGCAGCCGGGACAGGCTCTACGAGCAGTACTTC	CASSRDRLYEQYF
-	-	TRBV5-1	TRBJ1-1	TGCGCCAGCAGCTTAGGTTTGGGGCAGGGGAACACTGAAGCTTTCTTT	CASSLGLGQGNTEAFF
TRBD2	-	TRBV9	TRBJ2-3	TGTGCCAGCAGCGTGGAGGAGAGGGCTAGCGGGGGGCGGAGGTATTTT	CASSVEERASGGRRYF
-	-	TRBV3-1/TRBV3-2	TRBJ2-5	TGTGCCAGCAAGGGGGGGGGAGAGACCCAGTACTTC	CASKGGGETQYF
TRBD2	-	TRBV7-3	TRBJ2-1	TGTGCCAGCAGCCTTCAAGGTAGCGGGGGGAGCTCCTACAATGAGCAGTTCTTC	CASSLQGSGGSSYNEQFF
-	-	TRBV11-2	TRBJ1-1	TGTGCCAGCAGCTTAGACAGGGTCACTGAAGCTTTCTTT	CASSLDRVTEAFF
TRBD1	-	TRBV13	TRBJ1-1	TGTGCCAGCAGCTTATCAGGGGGCACTGAAGCTTTCTTT	CASSLSGGTEAFF
TRBD1	-	TRBV5-1	TRBJ2-4	TGCGCCAGCAGCTGGACAGGGAGTGGATCAAACATTCAGTACTTC	CASSWTGSGSNIQYF
-	-	TRBV6-4	TRBJ1-2	TGTGCCAGCAGTGTCGAGGGAGGGAGCCCGGGGGGCTACACCTTC	CASSVEGGSPGGYTF
-	-	TRBV27	TRBJ1-5	TGTGCCAGCAGTTCGCGGGAAAGTCAGCCCCAGCATTTT	CASSSRESQPQHF
TRBD2	-	TRBV28	TRBJ2-7	TGTGCCAGCAGTTACCACGGGACTAGCGGGAGTGCTTACGAGCAGTACTTC	CASSYHGTSGSAYEQYF
-	-	TRBV28	TRBJ1-6	TGTGCCAGCAGTGCGAAGGGGCGCAGGAATTCACCCCTCCACTTT	CASSAKGRRNSPLHF
TRBD1	-	TRBV7-2	TRBJ2-7	TGTGCCAGCAGCTTGGGCCCAGGGGGCTCCCCTACCGAGCAGTACTTC	CASSLGPGGSPTEQYF
-	-	TRBV11-3	TRBJ2-1	TGTGCCAGCAGCTTAGGAGGGAATACACTCTACAATGAGCAGTTCTTC	CASSLGGNTLYNEQFF
-	once	TRBV7-8	TRBJ1-1	TGTGCCAGCACCCCAGGGTCTACGAACACTGAAGCTTTCTTT	CASTPGSTNTEAFF
-	-	TRBV11-3	TRBJ2-1	TGTGCCAGCAGCATTGGCGGGACCACCAATGAGCAGTTCTTC	CASSIGGTTNEQFF
-	few	TRBV11-2	TRBJ1-2	TGTGCCAGCAGCCACCACCCCGGGGTAGGGAACTATGGCTACACCTTC	CASSHHPGVGNYGYTF
TRBD2	-	TRBV3-1/TRBV3-2	TRBJ2-7	TGTGCCAGCAGCCGGACTAGGGATGAGCAGTACTTC	CASSRTRDEQYF
TRBD1	-	TRBV5-1	TRBJ1-2	TGCGCCAGCAGCCGGGAGGGGACAGGGGATTATGGCTACACCTTC	CASSREGTGDYGYTF
TRBD2	-	TRBV9	TRBJ2-1	TGTGCCAGCAGCTCCATCTTGGCGGGGGGCTTAGGTGAGCAGTTCTTC	CASSSILAGGLGEQFF
-	-	TRBV25-1	TRBJ2-1	TGTGCCAGCAGTGCCGTTTATAGGGGTGAGCAGTTCTTC	CASSAVYRGEQFF
-	once	TRBV14	TRBJ2-7	TGTGCCAGCAGACAGGGAGTGGGCGAGCAGTACTTC	CASRQGVGEQYF
TRBD2	-	TRBV4-3	TRBJ2-7	TGCGCCAGCAGCCAAGATACAGCGGGAGGTCCGTTCGGGCAGTACTTC	CASSQDTAGGPFGQYF
-	few	TRBV3-1/TRBV3-2	TRBJ2-7	TGTGCCAGCAGCCAAGGCATACTTCAAACGGACGAGCAGTACTTC	CASSQGILQTDEQYF
-	-	TRBV11-2	TRBJ1-6	TGTGCCAGCACGCCAGGGTATTCCTATAATTCACCCCTCCACTTT	CASTPGYSYNSPLHF
-	once	TRBV3-1/TRBV3-2	TRBJ2-2	TGTGCCAGCAGCCAAGTCTCAGTTTCCGGGGAGCTGTTTTTT	CASSQVSVSGELFF
TRBD2	-	TRBV7-2	TRBJ2-5	TGTGCCAGCAGCTTAGCTGGACTAGCGGAGAGAGTTTCCGAGACCCAGTACTTC	CASSLAGLAERVSETQYF
TRBD1	-	TRBV5-1	TRBJ1-2	TGCGCCAGCAGCTTAAACTCCGGGACAGGGTATGGCTACACCTTC	CASSLNSGTGYGYTF
-	few	TRBV7-9	TRBJ1-1	TGTGCCAGCAGCTTACAGGAGAACACTGAAGCTTTCTTT	CASSLQENTEAFF
TRBD1	-	TRBV4-2	TRBJ1-5	TGTGCCAGCAGCCAACAGGGGGGCAATCAGCCCCAGCATTTT	CASSQQGGNQPQHF
-	-	TRBV7-8	TRBJ2-5	TGTGCCAGCAGCTTAGGGGCCGGGGCGGGGCAAGAGACCCAGTACTTC	CASSLGAGAGQETQYF
-	-	TRBV28	TRBJ1-1	TGTGCCAGCAGTCCCGCCCGTATACAGCACCATGGTGAAGCTTTCTTT	CASSPARIQHHGEAFF
-	-	TRBV3-1/TRBV3-2	TRBJ2-7	TGTGCCAGCAGCCAAGAGGCCTCGGGACATCACCTCTACGAGCAGTACTTC	CASSQEASGHHLYEQYF
TRBD1	once	TRBV7-9	TRBJ1-1	TGTGCCAGCACCCCAGCCCCGGGACAGGGGATCATGAGGGACACTGAAGCTTTCTTT	CASTPAPGQGIMRDTEAFF
TRBD2	-	TRBV24-1	TRBJ2-1	TGTGCCACCAGTGGGTTCGGGGGGAGCGGGGGACCAAATGAGCAGTTCTTC	CATSGFGGSGGPNEQFF
TRBD1	few	TRBV27	TRBJ1-2	TGTGCCAGCAGTTTCACAGGGGGCCCTCTGTATGGCTACACCTTC	CASSFTGGPLYGYTF
TRBD1	-	TRBV5-1	TRBJ2-7	TGCGCCAGCAGCCAAAAACAGGGGGCCAACTACGAGCAGTACTTC	CASSQKQGANYEQYF
TRBD1	-	TRBV6-6	TRBJ1-5	TGTGCCAGCATCGACGGTGGGACAGCAGATCAGCCCCAGCATTTT	CASIDGGTADQPQHF
-	-	TRBV19	TRBJ1-5	TGTGCCAGTAGTAGTACAGGTGTGGGTCAGCCCCAGCATTTT	CASSSTGVGQPQHF
-	-	TRBV10-1	TRBJ1-1	TGCGCCAGCAGATTACAGGAGACCACTGAAGCTTTCTTT	CASRLQETTEAFF
-	-	TRBV28	TRBJ1-2	TGTGCCAGCAGCCCGGGACACCTATATGGCTACACCTTC	CASSPGHLYGYTF
TRBD1	-	TRBV13	TRBJ1-3	TGTGCCAGCAGCTCGACAGGGGGGAACACCATATATTTT	CASSSTGGNTIYF